Each of the 13 T cell receptor beta chains below was sequenced from the same sample in a study of tumor-infiltrating lymphocytes in primary liver carcinoma. Unsorted bulk tissue of roughly 19-30 mg yielded co-extracted RNA and DNA. The input was about 500 ng total RNA; TCR beta cDNA was made from it with a constant-region primer. Three rounds of nested multiplex PCR with slightly modified ARM-PCR produced TCR beta libraries. The first two PCR rounds, around 11 cycles each, used TRBV1-TRBV30 forward primers and a C-beta reverse primer. TCRdb used MiXCR to reprocess the multiplex PCR reads, holding one entry per CDR3 protein. This sample has some 55,000 distinct CDR3 sequences; about 80% occur once, and the top ten carry about a quarter. Sequencing used liver tumor tissue from sampling region 2. The subset was: tumor region T2, inferior pole. The receptors come from a man aged 35-49 years with primary liver carcinoma and hepatitis B virus infection.

This clonotype was recorded only once. The rearrangement uses TRBV5-8 and TRBJ2-2; maybe TRBD2 (6 bases). This CDR3 spans 14 amino acids. V was cut by 7 bases and J by 6 bases, with 16 bases left in between. Germline CDR1 and CDR2: SGHTS and YDEGEE. In DNA, the CDR3 is TGTGCCAGCGACTTACGGAGGGGACCCGGGGAGCTGTTTTTT. Its translation: CASDLRRGPGELFF. The variable domain in full, with the rest retrieved from reference TRBV5-8 and TRBJ2-2, is EAGVTQSPTHLIKTRGQQATLRCSPISGHTSVYWYQQALGLGLQFLLWYDEGEERNRGNFPPRFSGRQFPNYSSELNVNALELEDSALYLCASDLRRGPGELFFGEGSRLTVL.

For this clonotype: One junction end does not reproduce the germline sequence, and a read error may be involved. The chain joins TRBV6-5 to TRBJ1-3; D is ambiguous. The germline V gene has CDR1 MNHEY and CDR2 SVGAGI. This CDR3 is 14 amino acids long. CDR3 loop: CASGRQISGNTIYF. In DNA form, the CDR3 reads TGTGCCAGCGGCAGGCAGATCTCTGGAAACACTATATATTTT.

This clonotype was found many times. The chain recombines TRBV7-9 with TRBJ2-1, with D possibly TRBD2 on 6 matching bases. From germline, CDR1 is SEHNR and CDR2 FQNEAQ (reference sequence). This CDR3 comprises 14 residues. Trimming shortened V by 2 bases and J by 9 bases, and 14 bases separated the two germline ends. CDR3 in DNA: TGTGCCAGCAGCTTAAGTATCCGGGACTTTGAGCAGTTCTTC. Amino acids: CASSLSIRDFEQFF. Looking up the rest from reference TRBV7-9 and TRBJ2-1 gives the full variable domain: DTGVSQNPRHKITKRGQNVTFRCDPISEHNRLYWYRQTLGQGPEFLTYFQNEAQLEKSRLLSDRFSAERPKGSFSTLEIQRTEQGDSAMYLCASSLSIRDFEQFFGPGTRLTVL.

This CDR3 is CASSLRGRLGYNEQFF. CDR3 DNA: TGTGCCAGCAGCCTGCGGGGAAGGCTCGGGTATAATGAGCAGTTCTTC. V is TRBV6-5 and J is TRBJ2-1; tentative D call: TRBD2 (6 bases). Germline CDR1 and CDR2: MNHEY and SVGAGI. Trimming shortened V by 6 bases and J by 7 bases, and 22 bases separated the two germline ends. The CDR3 contains 16 residues.

This clonotype was counted many times. This chain links TRBV20-1 with TRBJ2-7, with 8 bases fitting TRBD2. Looked up from germline, CDR1 is DFQATT and CDR2 is SNEGSKA (reference sequence). The CDR3 extends over 12 amino acids. With V trimmed by 7 bases and J by 6 bases, 8 bases remained unmatched. CDR3 region: CSVPGLEVEQYF. CDR3 DNA sequence: TGCAGTGTTCCGGGACTAGAGGTCGAGCAGTACTTC.

Note on this clonotype: At one end, the junction sequence differs from germline, possibly due to a read error. The rearrangement links TRBV11-2 to TRBJ2-2; TRBD1 aligns across 10 bases. The germline V gene has CDR1 SGHAT and CDR2 FQNNGV. The CDR3 contains 13 residues. The CDR3 is CAAGQGNTRELVF. CDR3 in DNA: TGTGCCGCGGGACAGGGGAACACCCGGGAGCTGGTTTTT.

As to this clonotype: An end of the junction differs from the germline gene, which may be a read error. The chain is built from TRBV4-1 and TRBJ2-7; 9 bases are a match to TRBD2. The length of the CDR3 is 18 residues. Looked up from germline, CDR1 is MGHRA and CDR2 is YSYEKL. DNA of the CDR3: TGCGCCAGCATCCAAGAGGGGTCCGGGACTAGCCTCAAGTACGAGGAGTACTTC. Translated, it gives CASIQEGSGTSLKYEEYF.

The chain links TRBV20-1 to TRBJ2-7; TRBD2 matches at 7 bases. V dropped 7 bases and J dropped 2; count of bases not matched to a gene: 11. This CDR3 has 14 amino acids. Per germline, CDR1 DFQATT and CDR2 SNEGSKA (reference sequence). CDR3 coding DNA: TGCAGTGGTCTCGAGAGGGACTACCCCTACGAGCAGTACTTC. It translates to CSGLERDYPYEQYF.

This clonotype was detected many times. Its ends do not fully match the called genes, so a read error is possible. The rearrangement uses TRBV6-5 and TRBJ2-1; 9 bases fit TRBD2. The CDR3 has 16 amino acids. CDR1 and CDR2 (germline): MNHEY, SVGAGI. In nucleotides, the CDR3 is TGTGTCAGCAGACCCCCTAGGGCGGGAGGGTACAATGAGCAGTTCTTC. This translates into CVSRPPRAGGYNEQFF.

As to this clonotype: The junction shows a germline mismatch at one end, possibly a read error. The chain joins TRBV24-1 to TRBJ2-1; 11 bases align to TRBD2. This CDR3 is built from 16 residues. The germline gives CDR1 KGHDR, CDR2 SFDVKD. CDR3 nucleotide sequence: TGTGCCACCGGTGATGATAGCGGGAGGGAAAACAATGAGCAGTTCTTC. This translates into CATGDDSGRENNEQFF.

The chain has TRBV11-2 and TRBJ2-5; D may be TRBD1 (5 bases). The ends were cut back, 7 bases at V and 2 bases at J, with 17 bases in the middle. The CDR3 length is 15 residues. CDR1 is SGHAT, CDR2 FQNNGV, per germline. The CDR3 here is CASNLTWTTQETQYF. CDR3 coding DNA: TGTGCCAGCAATCTGACCTGGACAACTCAAGAGACCCAGTACTTC. Using reference TRBV11-2 and TRBJ2-5 for the parts outside the CDR3, the full variable domain is EAGVAQSPRYKIIEKRQSVAFWCNPISGHATLYWYQQILGQGPKLLIQFQNNGVVDDSQLPKDRFSAERLKGVDSTLKIQPAKLEDSAVYLCASNLTWTTQETQYFGPGTRLLVL.

Points on this clonotype: The CDR3 end shows no conserved phenylalanine or tryptophan, and so a read error is likely. The gene calls are TRBV7-8 and TRBJ2-5; D unresolved. The CDR3 covers 15 residues. CDR1 is SGHVS, CDR2 FQNEAQ, per germline. The CDR3 DNA reads as TGTGCCAGCAGCCCCCTCTACAGTACTCAAGAGACTCAGTACCTC. Amino acids: CASSPLYSTQETQYL.

This clonotype appeared many times. Here the CDR3 reads CASIGAKNIQYF. The CDR3 DNA reads TGTGCCAGCATTGGAGCCAAAAACATTCAGTACTTC. V is TRBV6-1 and J is TRBJ2-4; D is uncertain. From germline, CDR1 is MNHNS and CDR2 SASEGT. Trimming cost V 7 bases and J 0 bases, with 4 bases left between them. The CDR3 runs to 12 residues.